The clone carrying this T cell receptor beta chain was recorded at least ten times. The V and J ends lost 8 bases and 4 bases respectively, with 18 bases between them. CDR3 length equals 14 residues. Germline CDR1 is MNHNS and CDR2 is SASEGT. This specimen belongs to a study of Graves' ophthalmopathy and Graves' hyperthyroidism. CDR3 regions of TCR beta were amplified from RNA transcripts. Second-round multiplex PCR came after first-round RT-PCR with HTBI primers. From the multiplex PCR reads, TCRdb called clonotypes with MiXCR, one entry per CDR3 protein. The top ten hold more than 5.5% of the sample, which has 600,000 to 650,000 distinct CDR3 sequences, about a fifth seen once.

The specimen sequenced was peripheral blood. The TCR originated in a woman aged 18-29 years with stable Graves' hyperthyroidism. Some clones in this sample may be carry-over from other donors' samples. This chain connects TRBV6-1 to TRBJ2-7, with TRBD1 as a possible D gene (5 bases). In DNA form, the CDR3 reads TGTGCCAGCCGACCTTCGACAGAGAAATACGAGCAGTACTTC. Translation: CASRPSTEKYEQYF.